This T cell receptor (beta chain) was profiled in a study of cytomegalovirus exposure and HLA in healthy donors. Overall study findings and caveats: A later analysis found that most CMV-associated TCR beta chains appeared HLA-restricted.

CDR1 SGHVS and CDR2 FNYEAQ come from the germline V gene. Trimming removed 4 bases from V and 4 bases from J; junction bases left unmatched: 5. This CDR3 comprises 15 residues. PCR was performed using 60 Vbeta and 13 Jbeta primers. Assay used: immunoSEQ multiplex PCR; TCRdb lists only in-frame clones, some missing. Among 170,000 or so clones listed, 77% were seen once. With respect to this clone: Its target is unknown.

The receptor comes from a woman aged 25 to 39 in good health and CMV-seropositive. Specimen: PBMCs. The chain uses TRBV7-6 and TRBJ2-7, with 12 bases fitting TRBD2. The CDR3 DNA sequence: TGTGCCAGCAGCTCCTCTACTAGCGGGAGGTACGAGCAGTACTTC. Translated, it gives CASSSSTSGRYEQYF.